This is a list of T cell receptor beta chains from one sample in a study of long-term antiretroviral therapy in people with HIV. TCRdb's copy holds only in-frame clones and misses some; the assay was immunoSEQ multiplex PCR. The sample lists about 39,000 clones, approximately 85% occurring once. The sample was unsorted PBMCs, taken 3.1 years after starting antiretroviral therapy. The source of these receptors is a woman aged 45-59 years with HIV. CDR3s leave out the opening cysteine and the closing phenylalanine or tryptophan.

ASRELAGGLNNEQF,14,TRBJ2-1,TRBV2
AWSPRGGGYT,10,TRBJ1-2,TRBV30
SVEDGAGGGEKLF,13,TRBJ1-4,TRBV29-1
SAWQFNYGYT,10,TRBJ1-2,TRBV29-1
ASSLYAGGGEKLF,13,TRBJ1-4,TRBV7-2
ASSKEDPVGEETQY,14,TRBJ2-5,TRBV21-1
ASSLGGSNTEAF,12,TRBJ1-1,TRBV5-4
ASSVVSGGDTQY,12,TRBJ2-3,TRBV9
ASSARPAGEKLF,12,TRBJ1-4,TRBV5-6
ASSLWSRSGNTIY,13,TRBJ1-3,TRBV11-2
ASSLKGSSEAF,11,TRBJ1-1,TRBV7-3
ASSSREEETQY,11,TRBJ2-5,TRBV11-2
ASSLNLGSTEAF,12,TRBJ1-1,TRBV7-2
ASSIDSGGYEQY,12,TRBJ2-7,TRBV7-8
ASSSPSMTGRETQY,14,TRBJ2-5,TRBV7-9
ASSLTPSAYEQY,12,TRBJ2-7,TRBV7-3
ASSLVGPAQPGNTIY,15,TRBJ1-3,TRBV7-6
ASSLTSPSGGPGELF,15,TRBJ2-2,TRBV7-3
ASSLALAGGQGEQF,14,TRBJ2-1,TRBV7-2
ASSLDGNTGELF,12,TRBJ2-2,TRBV11-2
ASSRNRVGGGAYEQY,15,TRBJ2-7,TRBV2
ASSSEGQWDIQY,12,TRBJ2-4,TRBV19
AWRENSPLH,9,TRBJ1-6,TRBV30
ASSLGVLTGTDTQY,14,TRBJ2-3,TRBV5-8
ASSDRSPQPQH,11,TRBJ1-5,TRBV2
ASTDPWYEQY,10,TRBJ2-7,TRBV6-6
ASSLAGGLPNTEAF,14,TRBJ1-1,TRBV7-2
ASSWAGNTGELF,12,TRBJ2-2,TRBV19
ASKPGQGSSPLH,12,TRBJ1-6,TRBV2
ASSEPPGQGVIAKNIQY,17,TRBJ2-4,TRBV6-1
ASSPTGGGYNEQF,13,TRBJ2-1,TRBV18
ASSVALGWEQY,11,TRBJ2-7,TRBV9
ASCLAGSGTQY,11,TRBJ2-3,TRBV14
ASSLRHPNTEAF,12,TRBJ1-1,TRBV7-8
ASSSGTGLRELF,12,TRBJ2-2,TRBV7-3
ASSSRSGGAQTQY,13,TRBJ2-5,TRBV11-3
ASSYAGSGRSSYNEQF,16,TRBJ2-1,TRBV7-9
ASSPPGGQGARGYT,14,TRBJ1-2,TRBV9
ATRYNKAGATYEQY,14,TRBJ2-7,TRBV9
ASRVGNQPQH,10,TRBJ1-5,TRBV25-1
ASSQGAQTYEQY,12,TRBJ2-7,TRBV18
ASSQAARGGLDEQF,14,TRBJ2-1,TRBV13
ASSESGGGALPDTQY,15,TRBJ2-3,TRBV10-2
ASSRTDRPTEAF,12,TRBJ1-1,TRBV6-5
ASSHDRGNNEQY,12,TRBJ2-7,TRBV7-9
ASSQFGLAGGYEQY,14,TRBJ2-7,TRBV14
ASSVVWKRGSTDTQY,15,TRBJ2-3,TRBV5-1
ASSPSGRRFSYNEQF,15,TRBJ2-1,TRBV18
ASSPTGRREKLF,12,TRBJ1-4,TRBV7-9
ASNPLGQATKNIQY,14,TRBJ2-4,TRBV2
AIREQGHTDTQY,12,TRBJ2-3,TRBV10-3
ASSRTGGEETQY,12,TRBJ2-5,TRBV5-1
AWSVLAGDASNSPYEQY,17,-,TRBV30
ASSKTGNQPQH,11,TRBJ1-5,TRBV7-4
ASSLEAAPGETQY,13,TRBJ2-5,TRBV5-1
ASSSGRREQY,10,TRBJ2-7,TRBV7-9
ASGSGYSTDTQY,12,TRBJ2-3,TRBV12-5